Sequencing of this T cell receptor (beta chain) was carried out in a study of shared clonotypes between healthy human individuals. Study-wide background: CD8 memory received one plate per donor, CD8 naive two, CD4 memory three and CD4 naive three.

TCRdb's table, derived via immunoSEQ multiplex PCR, lists solely in-frame clones and lacks some. Of about 2.2 million clones in the sample, over 85% were seen once. With respect to this clone: What it recognizes is unknown.

Study outcomes and limitations: Apart from blood, nothing was sampled; tissue repertoires likely differ. Sequencing depth was expected to influence donor clonotype sharing. Limitation of the genetic and exposure-history diversity represented came from the few donors.

CDR3 length equals 14 residues. The ends were cut back, 11 bases at V and 2 bases at J, with 16 bases in the middle. Germline assignment: CDR1 SEHNR and CDR2 FQNEAQ (reference sequence). Positive CCR7 selection of CD45RO-negative cells yielded the naive CD8 cells, and terminally differentiated effector memory CD45RA+ cells were excluded. This TCR was recovered from a man aged 18 to 29 in good health. Some clones in this sample may be carry-over from other donors' samples. The specimen sequenced was naive CD8+ T cells from PBMCs. The chain is built from TRBV7-9 and TRBJ1-3, with D maybe TRBD1 (6 bases). CDR3 in DNA: TGTGCCGCAAACAGGGATGGCACTGGAAACACCATATATTTT. Translating it yields CAANRDGTGNTIYF.